These 16 T cell receptor beta chains originate from one sample sequenced in a study of blood T cell repertoires in COVID-19. Libraries were prepared by immunoSEQ multiplex PCR; TCRdb keeps only in-frame clonotypes and omits some of them. This table holds 110,000 or so clones, roughly 88% found once. The sequencing sample was made of peripheral blood. These receptors were obtained from a woman aged 70-85 years who had recovered from COVID-19.

This clone appeared once. The J gene is TRBJ2-3, the V gene TRBV4-2, with 8 bases that match TRBD2. Per the germline V gene, CDR1 is LGHNA and CDR2 is YNFKEQ. J was trimmed by 9 bases and V by 0 bases; bases with no gene match: 11. The CDR3 is 16 amino acids. The CDR3 bases are TGTGCCAGCAGCCAAGAATTCCGGGGGGGGCGGAGCACGCAGTATTTT. This codes for CASSQEFRGGRSTQYF.

Concerning this clone: The sample holds other DNA sequences that translate to the same CDR3. The J gene is TRBJ2-3, the V gene TRBV27, with D perhaps TRBD2 (6 bases). The V end was cut by 3 bases, the J end by 5 bases, with 12 bases between. CDR1 and CDR2 (germline): MNHEY, SMNVEV (reference sequence). The CDR3 is 14 residues long. This chain's CDR3 is CASSFSRGVDTQYF. CDR3 sequence (DNA): TGTGCCAGCAGTTTTTCCCGCGGGGTAGATACGCAGTATTTT.

The V call is TRBV27, the J call TRBJ2-3; D gene unclear. CDR1 is MNHEY, CDR2 SMNVEV, per germline (reference sequence). CDR3 length equals 14 residues. Trimming shortened V by 2 bases and J by 0 bases, and 6 bases separated the two germline ends. The CDR3, as DNA: TGTGCCAGCAGTTTAATGGCTAGCACAGATACGCAGTATTTT. Translation gives CASSLMASTDTQYF.

This chain connects TRBV6-2 or TRBV6-3 to TRBJ1-6, with 7 bases lining up with TRBD1. V trimming: 6 bases; J trimming: 15 bases; junction bases outside the gene matches: 5. From germline, CDR1 is MNHEY and CDR2 SVGEGT. The length of the CDR3 is 11 residues. CDR3 sequence reads: CASRPRTGLHF. The DNA for the CDR3 is TGTGCCAGCAGGCCTAGGACAGGCCTCCACTTT.

The gene calls are TRBV13 and TRBJ1-2; D is possibly TRBD1 (6 bases). Trimming left V 2 bases short and J 4 bases short, with 8 bases between. This CDR3 has 13 amino acids. CDR1 is PRHDT and CDR2 is FYEKMQ in the germline V gene (reference sequence). The CDR3 DNA reads as TGTGCCAGCAGCTTAAGAGGGGGCTATGGCTACACCTTC. As protein: CASSLRGGYGYTF.

The chain employs TRBV6-4 and TRBJ2-3; weak D call: TRBD1 (7 bases). CDR3 length: 16 residues. Trimming left V 5 bases short and J 2 bases short, with 17 bases between. The germline V gene encodes CDR1 MRHNA and CDR2 SNTAGT. CDR3 coding DNA: TGTGCCAGCAGTAAATATGGCGGGACAGCCACAGATACGCAGTATTTT. It yields the protein CASSKYGGTATDTQYF.

Written as DNA, the CDR3 is TGCAGCCTTGGGACAGGCTACAATGAGCAGTTCTTC. Amino acids: CSLGTGYNEQFF. V gene TRBV29-1 combines with J gene TRBJ2-1; 8 nucleotides align to TRBD1. This CDR3 is 12 amino acids long. The germline CDR1 and CDR2 sequences are SQVTM and ANQGSEA. Trimming took 8 bases from V and 3 from J; bases not matched to a gene: 3.

The chain couples TRBV4-1 to TRBJ1-2; TRBD1 is a possible D gene (5 bases). V was trimmed by 4 bases and J by 8 bases, leaving 23 bases between them. CDR1 and CDR2 from the germline V gene are MGHRA and YSYEKL. The CDR3 loop spans 16 amino acids. The CDR3: CASSPNLRRGDGGYTF. The CDR3 DNA reads as TGCGCCAGCAGCCCGAACCTGCGGAGGGGCGACGGCGGCTACACCTTC.

The chain has TRBV4-3 and TRBJ2-6; TRBD1 agrees at 8 bases. The CDR3 contains 16 residues. V trimming: 3 bases; J trimming: 3 bases; junction bases outside the gene matches: 4. Germline CDR1 reads LGHNA; CDR2 reads YSLEER. CDR3 region: CASSQIGQGGANVLTF. Here the CDR3 DNA reads TGCGCCAGCAGCCAGATTGGACAGGGTGGGGCCAACGTCCTGACTTTC.

V and J are TRBV5-1 and TRBJ2-3; 9 bases align to TRBD1. J was trimmed by 5 bases and V by 9 bases; bases with no gene match: 7. CDR3 length: 13 residues. The germline V gene has CDR1 SGHRS and CDR2 YFSETQ. Here the CDR3 DNA reads TGCGCCACCAACAGGGGGCAAGGAGATACGCAGTATTTT. Translating gives CATNRGQGDTQYF.

The V call is TRBV5-6, the J call TRBJ2-7; a possible D gene is TRBD2 (5 bases). Trimming cost V 6 bases and J 5 bases, with 15 bases left between them. CDR3 size: 13 residues. CDR1 is SGHDT and CDR2 is YYEEEE in the germline V gene. The CDR3, as DNA: TGTGCCAGCACCTTTTTTAGGCGGGACGAGCAGTACTTC. As protein: CASTFFRRDEQYF.

The chain uses TRBV30 and TRBJ2-3; 7 nucleotides agree with TRBD2. The V gene end was trimmed by 2 bases and the J gene end by 6 bases; junction bases not matched to a gene: 5. The CDR3 length is 13 residues. Germline V gives CDR1 GTSNPN, CDR2 SVGIG (reference sequence). The CDR3 DNA reads as TGTGCCTGGAGTCCGACTAGCTCCGATACGCAGTATTTT. Translation: CAWSPTSSDTQYF.

This sequence joins TRBV5-1 and TRBJ2-3, with D uncertain. The CDR3 has 13 residues. V was trimmed by 2 bases and J by 3 bases, leaving 7 bases between them. Germline CDR1 and CDR2: SGHRS and YFSETQ. CDR3 residues: CASSFPPTDTQYF. The CDR3 DNA is TGCGCCAGCAGCTTCCCCCCTACAGATACGCAGTATTTT.

The rearrangement joins TRBV11-2 to TRBJ2-7; TRBD2 matches at 9 bases. The germline V gene has CDR1 SGHAT and CDR2 FQNNGV. Trimming at V came to 1 base and at J to 2 bases, leaving 3 bases not matched to a gene. The CDR3 is 15 residues long. The CDR3 DNA sequence: TGTGCCAGCAGCTTAGGGGTAGCGGGAGCCTACGAGCAGTACTTC. Translated: CASSLGVAGAYEQYF.

The J gene is TRBJ2-1, the V gene TRBV19; D perhaps matches TRBD2 (7 bases). Trimming took off 5 bases at V and 7 bases at J, with 18 bases between the two ends. The length of the CDR3 is 15 residues. Germline loops: CDR1 LNHDA, CDR2 SQIVND (reference sequence). Here the CDR3 reads CASSSGGGRSNEQFF. As DNA, the CDR3 is TGTGCCAGTAGTTCCGGGGGCGGGAGAAGTAATGAGCAGTTCTTC.

The rearrangement uses TRBV28 and TRBJ1-1; 8 positions match TRBD1. J gave up 1 base and V 2 bases, and 3 bases lay outside the gene matches. Germline CDR1 is MDHEN and CDR2 is SYDVKM. The CDR3 extends over 15 amino acids. CDR3 DNA sequence: TGTGCCAGCAGTTTACCCGGGACAGGGAACACTGAAGCTTTCTTT. Residues: CASSLPGTGNTEAFF.